The source of this T cell receptor beta chain is a study of blood T cell repertoires in COVID-19. About the study: T cells, B-cell-depleted T cells, or PBMCs supplied cDNA or gDNA.

With 4 bases removed from V and 1 base from J, the gap between germline ends came to 8 bases. The CDR3 spans 13 residues. Germline V gene data show CDR1 as SGHRS and CDR2 as YFSETQ. The data were produced by immunoSEQ multiplex PCR, yet TCRdb's version contains in-frame clones alone and is incomplete. This table holds 200,000 to 250,000 clones, about 86% found once. The chain is built from TRBV5-1 and TRBJ1-2, with D possibly TRBD1 on 5 matching bases. The source of this sequence is a man aged 55-75 years who had recovered from COVID-19. The sample was peripheral blood. Here the CDR3 reads CASSETVNYGYTF. The CDR3 region has the DNA TGCGCCAGCAGCGAGACAGTTAACTATGGCTACACCTTC.